The next 30 T cell receptor beta chains were all read from a single sample in a study of cytomegalovirus exposure and HLA in healthy donors. The PCR had 60 Vbeta and 13 Jbeta primers. Method: immunoSEQ multiplex PCR; TCRdb's copy keeps in-frame clones and lacks some. The sample shows 160,000 or so clones, around four fifths of them seen only once. Sample: PBMCs. These receptors all come from a man younger than 35 in good health and CMV-seropositive.

V usage is TRBV9 and J usage is TRBJ2-5, with 8 bases aligning to TRBD1. CDR3 length: 17 amino acids. J lost 4 bases, V lost 0 bases, and 11 bases had no gene match. CDR1 and CDR2 from the germline V gene are SGDLS and YYNGEE. The CDR3 loop reads CASSVDVSGGRGETQYF. CDR3 nucleotides: TGTGCCAGCAGCGTAGATGTCTCAGGGGGCCGGGGAGAGACCCAGTACTTC.

The genes are TRBV2 and TRBJ2-6; 7 positions agree with TRBD1. The CDR3 is 18 residues long. V was clipped by 7 bases and J by 3 bases; unmatched bases: 15. Germline values: CDR1 SNHLY, CDR2 FYNNEI. CDR3: CASTNRQGPLGGANVLTF. For the CDR3, the DNA is TGTGCCAGCACAAATAGACAGGGCCCTCTGGGTGGGGCCAACGTCCTGACTTTC.

The chain employs TRBV14 and TRBJ1-1; tentative D call: TRBD1 (6 bases). CDR1 and CDR2 (germline): SGHDN, FVKESK. This CDR3 has 15 residues. V was shortened by 0 bases and J by 5 bases, with 13 bases between the two germline ends. CDR3 DNA sequence: TGTGCCAGCAGCCAAGATGATTTCAGGGGTACTGAAGCTTTCTTT. Translation: CASSQDDFRGTEAFF.

The chain employs TRBV11-1 and TRBJ2-1, with D perhaps matching TRBD2 (7 bases). This CDR3 has 16 amino acids. V gave up 8 bases and J gave up 3 bases, with 20 bases separating them. Germline-derived CDR1 and CDR2 are SGHAT and FQDESV (reference sequence). The CDR3: CASLKRGGGDYNEQFF. The CDR3 region has the DNA TGTGCCAGCCTGAAGCGGGGAGGGGGGGACTACAATGAGCAGTTCTTC.

The rearrangement links TRBV5-1 to TRBJ2-1, with 8 nucleotides matching TRBD2. Looked up from germline, CDR1 is SGHRS and CDR2 is YFSETQ. After removal of 1 base from V and 3 bases from J, the junction contained 3 bases not matched to a gene. This CDR3 is built from 15 residues. The CDR3 sequence is CASSLTGGGYNEQFF. In DNA, the CDR3 is TGCGCCAGCAGCTTGACGGGAGGGGGCTACAATGAGCAGTTCTTC.

This clone is a singleton in its sample. The chain combines TRBV11-1 with TRBJ2-7; TRBD1 might be the D (6 bases). V was clipped by 5 bases and J by 6 bases, with 20 bases between them. This CDR3 has 15 amino acids. CDR1 is SGHAT, CDR2 FQDESV, per germline (reference sequence). The CDR3 is CASSPFGDGGGEQYF. In DNA form, the CDR3 reads TGTGCCAGCAGCCCTTTTGGGGATGGGGGCGGCGAGCAGTACTTC.

The rearrangement uses TRBV5-1 and TRBJ2-7; no definite D call. Between the trimmed V and J ends, which lost 5 bases and 2 bases, there was a span of 11 bases. The CDR3 is 13 amino acids. Germline V gives CDR1 SGHRS, CDR2 YFSETQ. The CDR3 loop is CASRPDGAYEQYF. The CDR3 DNA reads as TGCGCCAGCAGGCCTGATGGAGCCTACGAGCAGTACTTC. Full variable domain (remainder filled in from reference TRBV5-1 and TRBJ2-7): KAGVTQTPRYLIKTRGQQVTLSCSPISGHRSVSWYQQTPGQGLQFLFEYFSETQRNKGNFPGRFSGRQFSNSRSEMNVSTLELGDSALYLCASRPDGAYEQYFGPGTRLTVT.

The rearrangement uses TRBV4-2 and TRBJ1-1; TRBD1 aligns across 7 bases. This CDR3 has 16 residues. After removal of 4 bases from V and 1 base from J, the junction contained 9 bases not matched to a gene. The germline CDR1 and CDR2 sequences are LGHNA and YNFKEQ. The DNA of the CDR3 is TGTGCCAGCAGCCCTACGGGACAGAGAAAGAACACTGAAGCTTTCTTT. Translated: CASSPTGQRKNTEAFF.

The rearrangement joins TRBV28 to TRBJ2-2, with 10 bases matching TRBD1. There are 23 residues in the CDR3. Germline values: CDR1 MDHEN, CDR2 SYDVKM. Trimming at V came to 4 bases and at J to 5 bases, leaving 28 bases not matched to a gene. CDR3 residues: CASSSFFRGDRGRGRAYTGELFF. The CDR3 DNA reads TGTGCCAGCAGTTCCTTTTTTAGAGGGGACAGGGGACGAGGGAGGGCCTATACCGGGGAGCTGTTTTTT.

The V gene is TRBV18, the J gene TRBJ2-3; 8 nucleotides line up with TRBD2. V lost 3 bases, J lost 4 bases, and 21 bases stayed unmatched. Germline-derived CDR1 and CDR2 are KGHSH and LQKENI. The CDR3 runs 20 residues. The CDR3 DNA reads TGTGCCAGCTCACCTAGGTCGCTCACTAGCGGTACCGGCGGAGCAGATACGCAGTATTTT. Translation gives CASSPRSLTSGTGGADTQYF.

V usage is TRBV6-5 and J usage is TRBJ2-5, with no clear D. Germline V gives CDR1 MNHEY, CDR2 SVGAGI. The CDR3 sequence is 13 residues long. With 6 bases removed from V and 4 bases from J, the gap between germline ends came to 12 bases. The CDR3 sequence: CASSLSLGETQYF. For the CDR3, the DNA is TGTGCCAGCAGCCTTAGCCTGGGAGAGACCCAGTACTTC.

The V call is TRBV27, the J call TRBJ1-3; D uncertain. The CDR3 contains 14 residues. V lost 6 bases and J lost 4, with 13 bases in between. Germline V gene data show CDR1 as MNHEY and CDR2 as SMNVEV (reference sequence). The CDR3 coding sequence is TGTGCCAGCAGCCCTCTACGAGGCGGAAACACCATATATTTT. Translating it yields CASSPLRGGNTIYF.

This rearrangement joins TRBV2 to TRBJ2-3, with D unclear. Trimming removed 9 bases at V and 4 bases at J, with 8 bases between. This CDR3 contains 11 residues. Germline values: CDR1 SNHLY, CDR2 FYNNEI. For the CDR3, the DNA is TGTGCCAGGCAGGAAGCAGATACGCAGTATTTT. It encodes CARQEADTQYF. Supplemented by reference TRBV2 and TRBJ2-3, the full variable domain reads EPEVTQTPSHQVTQMGQEVILRCVPISNHLYFYWYRQILGQKVEFLVSFYNNEISEKSEIFDDQFSVERPDGSNFTLKIRSTKLEDSAMYFCARQEADTQYFGPGTRLTVL.

This rearrangement joins TRBV10-3 to TRBJ1-4, with D hard to call. V was shortened by 0 bases and J by 8 bases, with 7 bases between the two germline ends. The length of the CDR3 is 13 residues. Germline values: CDR1 ENHRY, CDR2 SYGVKD. CDR3: CAISESRSEKLFF. CDR3 coding DNA: TGTGCCATCAGTGAGTCTCGGTCAGAAAAACTGTTTTTT.

This rearrangement joins TRBV6-6 to TRBJ2-3; 8 bases agree with TRBD2. Trimming removed 3 bases from V and 2 bases from J; junction bases left unmatched: 7. Germline V gene lookup returns CDR1 MNHNY and CDR2 SVGAGI (reference sequence). This CDR3 has 16 residues. CDR3 protein: CASSYALAGLTDTQYF. CDR3 DNA: TGTGCCAGCAGTTATGCGCTAGCGGGCCTCACAGATACGCAGTATTTT.

This clone was observed once. The chain carries TRBV15 and TRBJ2-5; D possibly corresponds to TRBD2 (6 bases). V lost 0 bases and J lost 5, with 19 bases in between. From germline, CDR1 is LNHNV and CDR2 YYDKDF (reference sequence). This CDR3 is built from 17 residues. The CDR3 DNA is TGTGCCACCAGCAGAGATCGTCTGCTCCCAGGGAGGGAGACCCAGTACTTC. Its translation is CATSRDRLLPGRETQYF. The full variable domain, its missing parts supplied by reference TRBV15 and TRBJ2-5, is DAMVIQNPRYQVTQFGKPVTLSCSQTLNHNVMYWYQQKSSQAPKLLFHYYDKDFNNEADTPDNFQSRRPNTSFCFLDIRSPGLGDTAMYLCATSRDRLLPGRETQYFGPGTRLLVL.

The rearrangement uses TRBV7-2 and TRBJ1-1; tentative D call: TRBD1 (6 bases). This CDR3 region has 13 residues. V lost 0 bases to trimming and J lost 11 bases, with 13 bases between them. The germline gives CDR1 SGHTA, CDR2 FQGNSA. The CDR3 DNA is TGTGCCAGCAGCTTAGCCCACCAAGGGGGTGCTTTCTTT. Protein sequence: CASSLAHQGGAFF.

This chain uses TRBV13 with TRBJ2-5; 8 bases are a match to TRBD2. V was pared by 5 bases and J by 0 bases, with 8 bases of the junction left unmatched. The CDR3 length is 16 residues. Germline V CDR1 and CDR2: PRHDT, FYEKMQ (reference sequence). CDR3 sequence reads: CASSPGLGEYQETQYF. The CDR3 DNA is TGTGCCAGCAGCCCGGGACTAGGGGAGTACCAAGAGACCCAGTACTTC.

The chain is built from TRBV13 and TRBJ1-2; D is unresolved. Trimming cost V 1 base and J 4 bases, with 13 bases left between them. The CDR3 is 15 amino acids. Germline CDR1 is PRHDT and CDR2 is FYEKMQ (reference sequence). In nucleotides, the CDR3 is TGTGCCAGCAGCTTAGATTTGCAACAGTCCTATGGCTACACCTTC. This gives the protein CASSLDLQQSYGYTF.

The chain combines TRBV6-1 with TRBJ2-7; TRBD1 aligns across 8 bases. V lost 4 bases to trimming and J lost 3 bases; unmatched junction nucleotides: 5. The V gene's germline CDR1 is MNHNS and CDR2 SASEGT. The length of the CDR3 is 14 residues. The CDR3 region has the DNA TGTGCCAGCAGTGCCTGGACAGGGTACTACGAGCAGTACTTC. This gives the protein CASSAWTGYYEQYF.

The chain combines TRBV7-9 with TRBJ2-7; a weak D match, TRBD1 (6 bases). V lost 4 bases and J lost 3, with 19 bases in between. The CDR3 is 16 amino acids. Germline values: CDR1 SEHNR, CDR2 FQNEAQ (reference sequence). The CDR3 reads CASSSFSGTHNYEQYF. In DNA form, the CDR3 reads TGTGCCAGCAGCTCATTTTCCGGGACACATAACTACGAGCAGTACTTC.

This chain links TRBV4-1 with TRBJ1-5, with no clear D. Germline lookup yields CDR1 MGHRA and CDR2 YSYEKL. The V end was cut by 0 bases, the J end by 4 bases, with 13 bases between. The CDR3 extends over 16 amino acids. CDR3 DNA sequence: TGCGCCAGCAGCCAAGATTTTCGAGTCCGTAATCAGCCCCAGCATTTT. This sequence encodes CASSQDFRVRNQPQHF.

The V and J genes are TRBV29-1 and TRBJ1-1, with D perhaps matching TRBD1 (5 bases). The CDR3 runs to 13 residues. With 0 bases removed from V and 6 bases from J, the gap between germline ends came to 11 bases. CDR1 SQVTM and CDR2 ANQGSEA come from the germline V gene. In DNA, the CDR3 is TGCAGCGTTGAAGATGGGGCTAAGGCTGAAGCTTTCTTT. Translating it yields CSVEDGAKAEAFF. Full variable domain (missing parts from reference TRBV29-1 and TRBJ1-1): SAVISQKPSRDICQRGTSLTIQCQVDSQVTMMFWYRQQPGQSLTLIATANQGSEATYESGFVIDKFPISRPNLTFSTLTVSNMSPEDSSIYLCSVEDGAKAEAFFGQGTRLTVV.

This chain uses TRBV14 with TRBJ2-2; TRBD1 agrees at 11 bases. The germline gives CDR1 SGHDN, CDR2 FVKESK. Germline trimming cut 7 bases from V and 3 bases from J; bases unmatched to any gene: 4. CDR3 size: 15 residues. CDR3 bases: TGTGCCAGCACTCGGACAGGGGGCGACACCGGGGAGCTGTTTTTT. As protein: CASTRTGGDTGELFF.

A few counts support this clone. DNA for the CDR3: TGCAGCGTTGGCGGCGGGACGCTAATCGAGCAGTACTTC. As protein: CSVGGGTLIEQYF. This rearrangement joins TRBV29-1 to TRBJ2-7; D may be TRBD2 (6 bases). The CDR3 contains 13 residues. Germline loops: CDR1 SQVTM, CDR2 ANQGSEA. The V end lost 4 bases, the J end lost 6 bases, and 16 bases lay between the germline ends.

Turning to this clone: Other DNA sequences of this sample code for an identical CDR3. V is TRBV29-1 and J is TRBJ1-1; D gene uncertain. The length of the CDR3 is 10 residues. V was trimmed by 7 bases and J by 2 bases, leaving 5 bases between them. Germline V gene data show CDR1 as SQVTM and CDR2 as ANQGSEA. The CDR3 DNA is TGCAGCGCCCGTAACACTGAAGCTTTCTTT. Amino acid sequence: CSARNTEAFF.

The chain uses TRBV28 and TRBJ1-5; D is perhaps TRBD1 (6 bases). The CDR3 extends over 13 amino acids. With 4 bases removed from V and 3 bases from J, the gap between germline ends came to 7 bases. CDR1 MDHEN and CDR2 SYDVKM come from the germline V gene. The CDR3, as DNA: TGTGCCAGCAGTTGGACAGTCAATCAGCCCCAGCATTTT. This encodes CASSWTVNQPQHF.

The genes are TRBV18 and TRBJ2-7; 7 bases match TRBD2. The V gene's germline CDR1 is KGHSH and CDR2 LQKENI. This CDR3 comprises 15 residues. J gave up 2 bases and V 0 bases, and 4 bases lay outside the gene matches. In DNA, the CDR3 is TGTGCCAGCTCACCACCCTTGCGGGAGACCTACGAGCAGTACTTC. Its protein is CASSPPLRETYEQYF. Drawing the rest from reference TRBV18 and TRBJ2-7, the complete variable domain is NAGVMQNPRHLVRRRGQEARLRCSPMKGHSHVYWYRQLPEEGLKFMVYLQKENIIDESGMPKERFSAEFPKEGPSILRIQQVVRGDSAAYFCASSPPLRETYEQYFGPGTRLTVT.

V gene TRBV6-6 combines with J gene TRBJ1-5; D not resolved. The germline V gene encodes CDR1 MNHNY and CDR2 SVGAGI (reference sequence). The V end was cut by 7 bases, the J end by 7 bases, with 11 bases between. The CDR3 extends over 12 amino acids. CDR3 coding DNA: TGTGCCAGCACCCCGGGTGGACAGCCCCAGCATTTT. Protein sequence: CASTPGGQPQHF.

V usage is TRBV4-1 and J usage is TRBJ1-4; no reliable D call. Trimming shortened V by 1 base and J by 8 bases, and 17 bases separated the two germline ends. This CDR3 contains 16 residues. Germline V CDR1 and CDR2: MGHRA, YSYEKL. CDR3: CASSQGGPWTGEKLFF. DNA of the CDR3: TGCGCCAGCAGCCAAGGCGGGCCCTGGACGGGAGAAAAACTGTTTTTT.